The rows below give T cell receptor beta chains drawn from one sample of a study of human thymus T cells. Repertoires were generated with immunoSEQ multiplex PCR, while TCRdb's copy carries only in-frame clones and drops some. Of about 120,000 clones detected, over 85% appear once; the ten largest clones hold around 0.025%. Source material: thymus tissue. The receptors shown here come from a boy younger than two with a congenital heart defect but otherwise immunologically healthy. The CDR3 runs from the conserved cysteine through the conserved F or W. Fields, in order: J gene, V gene, CDR3 protein.

J gene: TRBJ1-6; V gene: TRBV30; CDR3 protein: CAWTPKGTDPYNSPLHF
J gene: TRBJ1-3; V gene: TRBV7-2; CDR3 protein: CASSLGESGNTIYF
J gene: TRBJ2-3; V gene: TRBV2; CDR3 protein: CASINPDTQYF
J gene: TRBJ2-3; V gene: TRBV6-6; CDR3 protein: CASNDGAGASTDTQYF
J gene: TRBJ2-4; V gene: TRBV4-1; CDR3 protein: CASSQDLVRGKSKNIQYF
J gene: TRBJ2-1; V gene: TRBV4-1; CDR3 protein: CASSQDRGLGEQFF
J gene: TRBJ1-3; V gene: TRBV4-3; CDR3 protein: CASSQDWDGTGNTIYF
J gene: TRBJ2-5; V gene: TRBV15; CDR3 protein: CATSSLGGGIAETQYF
J gene: TRBJ2-7; V gene: TRBV4-2; CDR3 protein: CASSQDWGLADPYEQYF
J gene: TRBJ2-3; V gene: TRBV5-1; CDR3 protein: CASSFHPVAGGSTDTQYF
J gene: TRBJ1-2; V gene: TRBV18; CDR3 protein: CASSPPGTNYGYTF
J gene: TRBJ2-1; V gene: TRBV6-6; CDR3 protein: CASSSAGGPHSEQFF
J gene: TRBJ2-4; V gene: TRBV5-1; CDR3 protein: CASSSVDGTKNIQYF
J gene: TRBJ2-1; V gene: TRBV5-6; CDR3 protein: CASSLALAGGNEQFF
J gene: TRBJ2-7; V gene: TRBV28; CDR3 protein: CASSISGTGNYEQYF
J gene: TRBJ2-3; V gene: TRBV9; CDR3 protein: CASSVGLADGENTDTQYF
J gene: TRBJ2-1; V gene: TRBV6-6; CDR3 protein: CASRTPDGGGGNEQFF
J gene: TRBJ1-6; V gene: TRBV5-6; CDR3 protein: CASSLESGSNSYNSPLHF
J gene: TRBJ1-6; V gene: TRBV6-5; CDR3 protein: CASSYGDPNSPLHF
J gene: TRBJ1-2; V gene: TRBV5-4; CDR3 protein: CASSLLRTGNYYGYTF
J gene: TRBJ2-2; V gene: TRBV27; CDR3 protein: CASSLWPSGAGELFF
J gene: TRBJ2-3; V gene: TRBV4-3; CDR3 protein: CASSQDPRGTDTQYF
J gene: TRBJ2-1; V gene: TRBV4-3; CDR3 protein: CASSQAQGSLTYNEQFF
J gene: TRBJ2-7; V gene: TRBV28; CDR3 protein: CASSLGGLSYEQYF
J gene: TRBJ2-5; V gene: TRBV4-3; CDR3 protein: CASSQGPEETQYF
J gene: TRBJ1-1; V gene: TRBV7-2; CDR3 protein: CASSSTTGVEAFF
J gene: TRBJ1-1; V gene: TRBV6-5; CDR3 protein: CASSPHRDGYTEAFF
J gene: TRBJ2-5; V gene: TRBV5-5; CDR3 protein: CASSGPGTSGAGAQYF
J gene: TRBJ1-5; V gene: TRBV9; CDR3 protein: CAITGRGRDQPQHF
J gene: TRBJ2-5; V gene: TRBV28; CDR3 protein: CASTRGGAVQETQYF
J gene: TRBJ2-3; V gene: TRBV4-1; CDR3 protein: CASSQRNPGGDTDTQYF
J gene: TRBJ2-3; V gene: TRBV10-2; CDR3 protein: CASSVGTDTQYF
J gene: TRBJ1-3; V gene: TRBV7-9; CDR3 protein: CASSLAVISSGNTIYF
J gene: TRBJ2-3; V gene: TRBV5-6; CDR3 protein: CASSLLNTARDTQYF
J gene: TRBJ2-4; V gene: TRBV29-1; CDR3 protein: CSVPLLPELVAKNIQYF
J gene: TRBJ1-4; V gene: TRBV28; CDR3 protein: CASSLVGTGNEKLFF
J gene: TRBJ1-1; V gene: TRBV6-1; CDR3 protein: CASMGQGAKDTEAFF
J gene: TRBJ2-7; V gene: TRBV4-1; CDR3 protein: CASSQDTGRPLYEQYF
J gene: TRBJ1-2; V gene: TRBV28; CDR3 protein: CASSQKNSRGEGGYTF
J gene: TRBJ1-1; V gene: TRBV30; CDR3 protein: CAWRRRQERTEAFF
J gene: TRBJ2-5; V gene: TRBV9; CDR3 protein: CASSVSPGTSGGQETQYF
J gene: TRBJ2-5; V gene: TRBV5-6; CDR3 protein: CASSSPYQETQYF
J gene: TRBJ2-6; V gene: TRBV27; CDR3 protein: CASSLYPAGGLGPGANVLTF
J gene: TRBJ1-1; V gene: TRBV6-6; CDR3 protein: CASSPGGTEAFF
J gene: TRBJ2-1; V gene: TRBV5-1; CDR3 protein: CASSRERAGGRNEQFF
J gene: TRBJ2-1; V gene: TRBV6-5; CDR3 protein: CASSTRGTNEQFF
J gene: TRBJ2-1; V gene: TRBV4-2; CDR3 protein: CASSQFRDSFSGEQFF
J gene: TRBJ1-6; V gene: TRBV4-3; CDR3 protein: CASSQDLRGCNSPLHF
J gene: TRBJ2-7; V gene: TRBV5-8; CDR3 protein: CASSLTPLYEQYF
J gene: TRBJ2-1; V gene: TRBV7-9; CDR3 protein: CASSWSGGGSYNEQFF
J gene: TRBJ1-4; V gene: TRBV5-1; CDR3 protein: CASAPGKRSEKLFF
J gene: TRBJ2-3; V gene: TRBV9; CDR3 protein: CASSVGEKSTDTQYF
J gene: TRBJ1-4; V gene: TRBV28; CDR3 protein: CASSLLGTGGREKLFF
J gene: TRBJ2-7; V gene: TRBV19; CDR3 protein: CASSRGQGSGEQYF
J gene: TRBJ2-3; V gene: TRBV7-2; CDR3 protein: CASSSGTGTDTQYF
J gene: TRBJ1-2; V gene: TRBV5-6; CDR3 protein: CASSLKGQNYGYTF
J gene: TRBJ1-6; V gene: TRBV19; CDR3 protein: CASSIPSSPLHF